This T cell receptor beta chain was identified during a study of CD8+ T cells in alopecia areata. Points from the study as a whole: Higher clonality than in normal scalp was seen in lesional scalp, especially alopecia totalis/universalis.

The authors extracted RNA and reverse transcribed it into cDNA as the sequencing template. Here immunoSEQ multiplex PCR was the method, and the copy in TCRdb shows in-frame clones only, minus some. The repertoire has 140,000 to 150,000 clones, about three fifths of them found once; the top ten carry 6.4%. A single count supports this clone. Its antigen remains unknown. A junction end diverges from the germline sequence, so it may reflect a read error. The sequencing used CD4+ T cells sorted from blood, collected at week 0. The receptor was isolated from a human donor with alopecia areata.

The DNA for the CDR3 is TGTGCCTGGAGTGTCGGGACCATCAGATCCTTC. It encodes CAWSVGTIRSF. J is TRBJ1-2 and V is TRBV30; the D gene is possibly TRBD1 (5 bases). Germline CDR1 GTSNPN, CDR2 SVGIG (reference sequence). The CDR3 runs to 11 residues. Full variable domain (missing parts from reference TRBV30 and TRBJ1-2): SQTIHQWPATLVQPVGSPLSLECTVEGTSNPNLYWYRQAAGRGLQLLFYSVGIGQISSEVPQNLSASRPQDRQFILSSKKLLLSDSGFYLCAWSVGTIRSFGSGTRLTVV.